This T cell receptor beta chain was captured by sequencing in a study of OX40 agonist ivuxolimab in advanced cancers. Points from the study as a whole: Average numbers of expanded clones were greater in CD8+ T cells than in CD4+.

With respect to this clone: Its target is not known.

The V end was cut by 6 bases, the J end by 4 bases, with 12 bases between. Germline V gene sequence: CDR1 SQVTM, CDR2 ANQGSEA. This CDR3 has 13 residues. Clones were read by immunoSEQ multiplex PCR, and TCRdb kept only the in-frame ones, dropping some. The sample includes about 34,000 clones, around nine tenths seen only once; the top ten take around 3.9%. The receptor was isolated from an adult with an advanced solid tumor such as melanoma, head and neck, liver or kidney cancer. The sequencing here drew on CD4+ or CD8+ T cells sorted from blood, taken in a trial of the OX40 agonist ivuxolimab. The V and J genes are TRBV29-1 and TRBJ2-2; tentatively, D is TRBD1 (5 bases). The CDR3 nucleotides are TGCAGCGTCAGGGCCTCGGGCACCGGGGAGCTGTTTTTT. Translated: CSVRASGTGELFF.